The clone carrying this T cell receptor beta chain was picked up a small number of times. This specimen belongs to a study of blood T cell repertoires in COVID-19. Across the study: The cDNA or gDNA used as material had been derived from T cells, B-cell-depleted T cells, or PBMCs.

The Seattle site enrolled patients during active infection and followed them longitudinally. V trimming: 7 bases; J trimming: 7 bases; junction bases outside the gene matches: 18. Per the germline V gene, CDR1 is SNHLY and CDR2 is FYNNEI. This CDR3 region has 19 residues. Per the original methods: Reference gene primer amplification gave nucleated cell count estimates. Clones were read by immunoSEQ multiplex PCR, and TCRdb kept only the in-frame ones, dropping some. The V and J calls and the clone size are those of that table, but D and trimming were determined from the DNA. The sample comprises about 230,000 clones, 83% of which are singletons, and 1.3% rests with the top ten.

Sequenced sample: peripheral blood. The clonotype originates from a young woman with COVID-19, enrolled during active disease. The rearrangement links TRBV2 to TRBJ2-1; 14 nucleotides line up with TRBD2. The CDR3 reads CASTDPTSGRARVRNEQFF. The CDR3 DNA follows: TGTGCCAGCACTGACCCGACTAGCGGGAGGGCTCGGGTACGGAATGAGCAGTTCTTC. Combining the CDR3 with reference TRBV2 and TRBJ2-1 gives the whole variable domain EPEVTQTPSHQVTQMGQEVILRCVPISNHLYFYWYRQILGQKVEFLVSFYNNEISEKSEIFDDQFSVERPDGSNFTLKIRSTKLEDSAMYFCASTDPTSGRARVRNEQFFGPGTRLTVL.